This is a list of T cell receptor beta chains from one sample in a study of T cell responses to AZD1222 COVID-19 vaccine. Produced via immunoSEQ multiplex PCR; TCRdb's table is partial and in-frame only. In the table there are 150,000 to 200,000 clones, under 95% of which are singletons. Sequenced material: peripheral blood, taken 28 days after the second AZD1222 dose. Every receptor here comes from an adult who received the AZD1222 COVID-19 vaccine. CDR3s include the opening cysteine and the closing phenylalanine or tryptophan. Each record gives: clone size, V gene, D gene, J gene, CDR3 DNA, CDR3 protein. D genes are given only for firm matches. Part of the rows lack a size; the others show once, few, many or a class for expanded clones.

once,TRBV7-8,NA,TRBJ2-1,TGTGCCAGCAGCTTAGGGGCCCAGCCCAGCAATGAGCAGTTCTTC,CASSLGAQPSNEQFF
NA,TRBV19,NA,TRBJ1-5,TGTGCCAGTACTTTGGACAATAGCAATCAGCCCCAGCATTTT,CASTLDNSNQPQHF
NA,TRBV2,NA,TRBJ2-1,TGTGCCAGCAGGGTCGACTCCGTCAATGAGCAGTTCTTC,CASRVDSVNEQFF
NA,TRBV28,TRBD1,TRBJ1-1,TGTGCCAGCAGTTTTGGGGACAGGAAGAACACTGAAGCTTTCTTT,CASSFGDRKNTEAFF
NA,TRBV15,NA,TRBJ1-1,TGTGCCACCAGCAGAGGCACAGGGAACACTGAAGCTTTCTTT,CATSRGTGNTEAFF
NA,TRBV25-1,TRBD1,TRBJ2-5,TGTGCCAGCAGCACGGACAGGGGGGGAGAGACCCAGTACTTC,CASSTDRGGETQYF
NA,TRBV5-5,TRBD1,TRBJ2-7,TGTGCCAGCAGCTTGGGTACAGGGGCATCCTCCGAGCAGTACTTC,CASSLGTGASSEQYF
NA,TRBV11-2,TRBD2,TRBJ2-7,TGTGCCAGCAGGTCTAGCGGAAACTCCTACGAGCAGTACTTC,CASRSSGNSYEQYF
NA,TRBV7-6,TRBD2,TRBJ2-2,TGTGCCAGCAGGGAGGGACTAGCGGGCCCAACCGGGGAGCTGTTTTTT,CASREGLAGPTGELFF
NA,TRBV5-6,NA,TRBJ1-2,TGTGCCAGCAGCGAATACAGGCCCGTTAACTATGGCTACACCTTC,CASSEYRPVNYGYTF
NA,TRBV27,TRBD2,TRBJ2-1,TGTGCCAGCAGTCCGGGACTAGCGGGAAGGGGCTCCTACAATGAGCAGTTCTTC,CASSPGLAGRGSYNEQFF
NA,TRBV10-1,TRBD2,TRBJ2-1,TGCGCCAGCAGTGGGACTAGCGGACTCTATGAGCAGTTCTTC,CASSGTSGLYEQFF
once,TRBV14,TRBD2,TRBJ2-1,TGTGCCAGCAGCCAAGACAAGCGGGAAGGTCGGGATGAGCAGTTCTTC,CASSQDKREGRDEQFF
NA,TRBV7-9,NA,TRBJ2-1,TGTGCCAGCAGCTTAAGCGGAGCCCTCTACAATGAGCAGTTCTTC,CASSLSGALYNEQFF
NA,TRBV9,TRBD2,TRBJ2-7,TGTGCCAGCAGCGCCACCGGGACTAGCGCCTCCGAGCAGTACTTC,CASSATGTSASEQYF
NA,TRBV27,NA,TRBJ2-7,TGTGCCAGCAGTTTATCGGCACAGAACCCCTACGAGCAGTACTTC,CASSLSAQNPYEQYF
few,TRBV7-2,NA,TRBJ1-3,TGTGCCAGCAGCTTAGCGGTGGGTTTCTCTGGAAACACCATATATTTT,CASSLAVGFSGNTIYF
NA,TRBV11-2,TRBD2,TRBJ2-1,TGTGCCAGCAACTATCCCCCCGGGACTAGCGGATACAATGAGCAGTTCTTC,CASNYPPGTSGYNEQFF
NA,TRBV28,NA,TRBJ1-2,TGTGCCAGCAGCATAGACAGCCGCTATGGCTACACCTTC,CASSIDSRYGYTF
NA,TRBV5-5,TRBD1,TRBJ2-1,TGTGCCAGCAGCGGGTGGGACAGTTACAATGAGCAGTTCTTC,CASSGWDSYNEQFF
NA,TRBV23-1,TRBD1,TRBJ1-5,TGCGCCAGCAGACGAGTGTCGTGGACAGGGGGCTATCAGCCCCAGCATTTT,CASRRVSWTGGYQPQHF
NA,TRBV10-3,NA,TRBJ2-1,TGTGCCATCAGTGAACGGGCACCCTTGGGTGAGCAGTTCTTC,CAISERAPLGEQFF
NA,TRBV28,NA,TRBJ2-6,TGTGCCAGCAGGACAGGGAAGGGACTCTCTGGGGCCAACGTCCTGACTTTC,CASRTGKGLSGANVLTF